The clone carrying this TCR beta chain was detected once. This record comes from a study of blood T cell repertoires in COVID-19. Study-level background: Spain, Italy and the United States supplied samples that represented acute and convalescent COVID-19. From T cells, B-cell-depleted T cells, or PBMCs came the material, which was cDNA or gDNA.

Source study methods: Scientists estimated how many nucleated cells there were by amplifying reference gene primers. Method: immunoSEQ multiplex PCR; TCRdb's copy keeps in-frame clones and lacks some. V and J calls and clone size are as listed in that table; D and trimming were resolved from the DNA. The table lists 200,000 to 250,000 clones, 70% to 90% of them singletons. The source material was peripheral blood. The receptor comes from a man between 40 and 49 years old with acute or convalescent COVID-19.

The chain's CDR3 is CASSPGLPDTQYF. The CDR3 bases are TGTGCCAGCAGTCCGGGACTCCCAGATACGCAGTATTTT. The gene calls are TRBV9 and TRBJ2-3; the D gene is possibly TRBD2 (6 bases). Per germline, CDR1 SGDLS and CDR2 YYNGEE. V lost 5 bases and J lost 4, with 11 bases in between. The CDR3 contains 13 residues.